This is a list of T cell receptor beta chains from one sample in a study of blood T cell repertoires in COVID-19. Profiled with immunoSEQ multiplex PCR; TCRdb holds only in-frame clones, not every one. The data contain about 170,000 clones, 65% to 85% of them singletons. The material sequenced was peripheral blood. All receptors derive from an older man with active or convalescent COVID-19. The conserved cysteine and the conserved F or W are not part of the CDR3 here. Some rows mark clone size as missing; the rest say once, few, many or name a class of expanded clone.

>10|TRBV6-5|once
ASSSTAGELF
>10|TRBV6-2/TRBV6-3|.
ASSLSGYEQY
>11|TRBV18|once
ASSIAQSQPQH
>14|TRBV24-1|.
ATSDPGQGKGQPQH
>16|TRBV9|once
ASSARTRGLVDTGELF
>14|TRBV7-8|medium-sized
ASSLGTGQRYQPQH
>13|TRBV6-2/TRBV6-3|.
ASSVIRRPDNEQF
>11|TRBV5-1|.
ASSEDTEGEQY
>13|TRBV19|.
ASSIVAKARGEQY
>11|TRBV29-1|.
SVSNRAGQPQH
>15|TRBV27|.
ASSLAGEARNNQPQH
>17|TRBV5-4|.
ASSSAGTSSSLAKNIQY
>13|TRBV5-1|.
ASSPRPGQGTEAF
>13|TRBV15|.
ATSRGQGGGEKLF
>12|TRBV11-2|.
ASSPGGLRGEQY
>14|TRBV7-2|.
ASSPRPTGGANGYT
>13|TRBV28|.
ASSVGDRGRETQY
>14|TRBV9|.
ASSVGEGMGNQPQH
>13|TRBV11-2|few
ASSRGLAGGLEQF
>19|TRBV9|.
ASSVSPRPGPGLASTDTQY
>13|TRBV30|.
AWSVQGRGHWELF
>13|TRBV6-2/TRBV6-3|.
ASSGGKYSNQPQH
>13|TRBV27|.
ASSERDYYYNEQF
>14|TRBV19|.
ASSIAGGGSNYGYT
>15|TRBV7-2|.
ASSPRASGMLGDTQY
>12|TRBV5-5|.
ASSFRQGPYEQY
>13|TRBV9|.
ASSVAGRGPYEQY
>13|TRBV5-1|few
ASSFSGQGHSPLH
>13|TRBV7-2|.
ASSLTGVKNTEAF
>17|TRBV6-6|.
ASSYDRVSGRNGANVLT
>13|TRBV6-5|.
ASRGVGLGYNEQF
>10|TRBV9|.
ASSVLNYGYT
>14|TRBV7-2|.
ASSLVWTGGFQPQH
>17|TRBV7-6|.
ASSFVGRRGTSAGETQY
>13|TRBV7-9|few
ASSLDFGTADEAF
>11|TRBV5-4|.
ASSFSRGYGYT
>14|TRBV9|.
ASSVSLGQGNEKLF
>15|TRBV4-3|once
ASSRSPEGQGNEKLF
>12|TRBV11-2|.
ASSLLQHRAGAF